The entry that follows covers one T cell receptor (beta chain) sequence. What it binds is unknown. After removal of 1 base from V and 2 bases from J, the junction contained 7 bases not matched to a gene. This CDR3 has 17 residues. CDR1 and CDR2 (germline): SEHNR, FQNEAQ (reference sequence). The sample comes from a study of shared clonotypes between healthy human individuals. Broader study findings: Sample collection involved blood only; tissue repertoires are likely different.

CD45RO negativity and positive selection for CCR7 defined naive CD8 cells, a population that excluded terminally differentiated effector memory CD45RA+ cells. TCRdb keeps only in-frame clones here, not all; method: immunoSEQ multiplex PCR. Found here are roughly 1,800,000 clones, roughly 95% of them singletons; the top ten hold 0.9% to 1.5%. The sample was naive CD8+ T cells sorted from blood. The receptor's source is a man aged 18 to 30 in good health. The chain carries TRBV7-9 and TRBJ2-1, with 8 nucleotides matching TRBD2. The CDR3 sequence is CASSLDLAGGPYNEQFF. As DNA, the CDR3 is TGTGCCAGCAGCTTAGATCTGGCGGGAGGACCCTACAATGAGCAGTTCTTC.